What follows is one T cell receptor (beta chain) and its context. Its antigen is currently unknown. CDR3 length: 13 amino acids. With 4 bases removed from V and 0 bases from J, the gap between germline ends came to 6 bases. Germline loops: CDR1 MNHEY, CDR2 SVGAGI. Primers included in the PCR were 60 Vbeta and 13 Jbeta primers. Clones were read by immunoSEQ multiplex PCR, and TCRdb kept only the in-frame ones, dropping some. The data show about 160,000 clones, more than 75% seen once. The data are from a study of cytomegalovirus exposure and HLA in healthy donors. Overall study results and limits: Later analysis revealed greater clonal expansion in HLA-associated TCR beta chains than in equally common others.

Input material: PBMCs. V usage is TRBV6-5 and J usage is TRBJ1-1; D is uncertain. The receptor's source is a girl under 10 years old in good health and CMV-seropositive. CDR3 DNA sequence: TGTGCCAGCAGTTCAACAATGAACACTGAAGCTTTCTTT. Amino acids: CASSSTMNTEAFF.